These T cell receptor beta chains were read from a single sample in a study of CD8+ T cells in alopecia areata. Method: immunoSEQ multiplex PCR; TCRdb's copy keeps in-frame clones and lacks some. The table shows some 150,000 clones, with less than 65% occurring only once. Source material: CD8+ T cells sorted from blood. Source of these receptors: a human donor in good health. The CDR3 runs from the conserved cysteine through the conserved F or W. A D gene is named only where the DNA matches it firmly. For some rows the clone size is stated as once, few or many, or as a class when expanded; others skip it.

d_gene: .
abundance: few
j_gene: TRBJ2-7
v_gene: TRBV12-5
CDR3nt: TGTGCTAGTGGTTTGGCTGTTCAGACGCGCGGATTCTACGAGCAGTACTTC
CDR3aa: CASGLAVQTRGFYEQYF

d_gene: TRBD1
abundance: .
j_gene: TRBJ1-5
v_gene: TRBV27
CDR3nt: TGTGCCAGCTCCCAGGGGGGATGGAGCAATCAGCCCCAGCATTTT
CDR3aa: CASSQGGWSNQPQHF

d_gene: .
abundance: .
j_gene: TRBJ2-7
v_gene: TRBV11-2
CDR3nt: TGTGCCAGCAGCTCGGTACGTGGGGGCGAGCAGTACTTC
CDR3aa: CASSSVRGGEQYF

d_gene: .
abundance: .
j_gene: TRBJ2-4
v_gene: TRBV25-1
CDR3nt: TGTGCCAGCAGTGCCCCGGGACTGGGTCAGTACTTC
CDR3aa: CASSAPGLGQYF

d_gene: TRBD1
abundance: .
j_gene: TRBJ2-3
v_gene: TRBV11-2
CDR3nt: TGTGCCAGCAGCTTAGCACAGGGGGCAGATACGCAGTATTTT
CDR3aa: CASSLAQGADTQYF

d_gene: .
abundance: once
j_gene: TRBJ2-3
v_gene: TRBV2
CDR3nt: TGTGCCAGCAGTGGATTTCAGACAGATACGCAGTATTTT
CDR3aa: CASSGFQTDTQYF

d_gene: .
abundance: .
j_gene: TRBJ1-5
v_gene: TRBV13
CDR3nt: TGTGCCAGCAGCTTTAGTGGACAGCCCCAGCATTTT
CDR3aa: CASSFSGQPQHF

d_gene: .
abundance: .
j_gene: TRBJ1-1
v_gene: TRBV30
CDR3nt: TGTGCCTGGAGTCGTCCAGAAAGGGACACTGAAGCTTTCTTT
CDR3aa: CAWSRPERDTEAFF

d_gene: TRBD1
abundance: .
j_gene: TRBJ1-1
v_gene: TRBV5-1
CDR3nt: TGCGCCAGCAGCTTGGAGGTGACAGGGGACACTGAAGCTTTCTTT
CDR3aa: CASSLEVTGDTEAFF

d_gene: .
abundance: .
j_gene: TRBJ1-3
v_gene: TRBV29-1
CDR3nt: TGCAGCGTTGGGTTACGGGACCCTGGAAACACCATATATTTT
CDR3aa: CSVGLRDPGNTIYF

d_gene: .
abundance: once
j_gene: TRBJ2-2
v_gene: TRBV2
CDR3nt: TGTGCCAGCAGCCCGAGCGGAAAGGCCGGGGAGCTGTTTTTT
CDR3aa: CASSPSGKAGELFF

d_gene: TRBD1
abundance: .
j_gene: TRBJ2-2
v_gene: TRBV18
CDR3nt: TGTGCCAGCTCGCCAAGGACAGGGGAGAACACCGGGGAGCTGTTTTTT
CDR3aa: CASSPRTGENTGELFF

d_gene: .
abundance: .
j_gene: TRBJ2-7
v_gene: TRBV21-1
CDR3nt: TGTGCCAGCAGCGGGACACCCACCCACTACGAGCAGTACTTC
CDR3aa: CASSGTPTHYEQYF

d_gene: .
abundance: .
j_gene: TRBJ1-1
v_gene: TRBV2
CDR3nt: TGTGCCACCCAGGTAGGGGGGTTCGACACTGAAGCTTTCTTT
CDR3aa: CATQVGGFDTEAFF

d_gene: TRBD2
abundance: .
j_gene: TRBJ2-1
v_gene: TRBV29-1
CDR3nt: TGCAGCGTTGAAGTGAGTGATAGCGGGAGCTATGAGCAGTTCTTC
CDR3aa: CSVEVSDSGSYEQFF

d_gene: .
abundance: once
j_gene: TRBJ2-7
v_gene: TRBV11-2
CDR3nt: TGTGCCAGCAGCTCCGTCTACGAGCAGTACTTC
CDR3aa: CASSSVYEQYF

d_gene: TRBD2
abundance: few
j_gene: TRBJ2-1
v_gene: TRBV15
CDR3nt: TGTGCCACCAGCAGAGATTCTGGCGGGAGTGCGGGGGATGAGCAGTTCTTC
CDR3aa: CATSRDSGGSAGDEQFF

d_gene: .
abundance: few
j_gene: TRBJ2-5
v_gene: TRBV6-6
CDR3nt: TGTGCCAGCAGTGGCAGGGAGGCCCAAGAGACCCAGTACTTC
CDR3aa: CASSGREAQETQYF